The 19 T cell receptor beta chains reported below all come from one sample, sequenced in a study of T cells in Graves' hyperthyroidism and ophthalmopathy. The TCR beta CDR3 regions underwent amplification using RNA transcripts as the source. The HTBI set primed first-round TCR CDR3 RT-PCR. TCRdb reprocessed the multiplex PCR reads via MiXCR and lists one record per CDR3 protein. This repertoire shows roughly 510,000 distinct CDR3 sequences, 35% to 50% found once; its top ten account for approximately 44%. The specimen sequenced was peripheral blood or thyroid tissue (not recorded which). The receptors here all came from an adult woman with Graves' disease, either hyperthyroidism or ophthalmopathy (not recorded which).

In regard to this clonotype: Since no conserved phenylalanine or tryptophan closes the CDR3, a read error is the likely cause. The chain has TRBV25-1 and TRBJ1-2; D ambiguous. Trimming took 2 bases from V and 4 from J, leaving 11 bases between them. The germline CDR1 and CDR2 sequences are MGHDK and SYGVNS. This CDR3 contains 14 residues. The CDR3 DNA reads TGTGCCAGCAGTGAACGGATAGGCGTCTATGGCTACACCCTC. Its protein is CASSERIGVYGYTL.

This clonotype was seen at least ten times. The chain has TRBV4-2 and TRBJ2-7; 8 bases agree with TRBD1. The junction had 4 bases not matched to a gene; V was cut back by 0 bases and J by 0 bases. CDR3 length: 16 residues. Germline loops: CDR1 LGHNA, CDR2 YNFKEQ. DNA for the CDR3: TGTGCCAGCAGCCAAGATTTGACAGGGGTCTCCTACGAGCAGTACTTC. As protein: CASSQDLTGVSYEQYF.

The J gene is TRBJ2-2, the V gene TRBV10-3; 10 positions match TRBD2. Germline CDR1 reads ENHRY; CDR2 reads SYGVKD. The V gene end was trimmed by 3 bases and the J gene end by 3 bases; junction bases not matched to a gene: 13. This CDR3 has 19 residues. CDR3 protein: CAISDSHLAGVGDTGELFF. CDR3 DNA: TGTGCCATCAGTGATTCCCATCTAGCGGGAGTCGGGGACACCGGGGAGCTGTTTTTT.

This clonotype was recorded a few times. The chain carries TRBV6-1 and TRBJ2-7; D may correspond to TRBD1 or TRBD2 (6 bases each). Trimming stripped 7 bases from V and 0 bases from J, with 19 bases between. CDR1 and CDR2 from the germline V gene are MNHNS and SASEGT. The CDR3 is 16 residues long. CDR3 coding DNA: TGTGCCAGCACGCGGGACAAAAGCCGAAGCTCCTACGAGCAGTACTTC. Protein sequence: CASTRDKSRSSYEQYF.

In this sample, this clonotype turned up many times. The chain recombines TRBV12-3 or TRBV12-4 with TRBJ2-6; 10 bases fit TRBD1. The CDR3 is made up of 17 amino acids. V shed 5 bases, J shed 4 bases, and the junction held 8 bases outside the gene matches. This chain's CDR3 is CASSDRGRTLGANVLTF. As DNA, the CDR3 is TGTGCCAGCAGTGACAGGGGGCGAACTCTCGGGGCCAACGTCCTGACTTTC.

V gene TRBV3-1 combines with J gene TRBJ2-5; D tentatively fits TRBD1 or TRBD2 (6 bases each). The CDR3 has 16 amino acids. V was cut by 4 bases and J by 5 bases, with 20 bases left in between. Germline V gene lookup returns CDR1 LGHDT and CDR2 YNNKEL (reference sequence). The CDR3 coding sequence is TGTGCCAGCAGCCCCTCCGTCGGGGGCGGGTATGAGACCCAGTACTTC. It codes for CASSPSVGGGYETQYF.

The CDR3 bases are TGTGCCAGCAGCTCAAACAGGGCAAGCTATGGCTACACCTTC. Protein: CASSSNRASYGYTF. The V and J genes are TRBV9 and TRBJ1-2; D is possibly TRBD1 (6 bases). V lost 4 bases and J lost 4, with 14 bases in between. The CDR3 extends over 14 amino acids. The germline V gene has CDR1 SGDLS and CDR2 YYNGEE.

This clonotype was found a few times. The gene calls are TRBV28 and TRBJ1-3; the match to TRBD1 covers 8 bases. The trim removed 4 bases at V and 0 bases at J, leaving 5 bases unmatched. The CDR3 extends over 16 amino acids. The germline gives CDR1 MDHEN, CDR2 SYDVKM. The CDR3 region has the DNA TGTGCCAGCAGTTCTCCAGGACAGGGCTCTGGAAACACCATATATTTT. Translated: CASSSPGQGSGNTIYF.

The genes are TRBV19 and TRBJ1-6, with D unclear. Trimming pared 3 bases from V and 10 bases from J, leaving 16 bases between. Germline V CDR1 and CDR2: LNHDA, SQIVND (reference sequence). The CDR3 spans 15 residues. CDR3 coding DNA: TGTGCCAGTAGTATCGCGGCAGCCCGAACCTCACCCCTCCACTTT. Protein sequence: CASSIAAARTSPLHF. Full variable domain (outside the CDR3, taken from reference TRBV19 and TRBJ1-6): DGGITQSPKYLFRKEGQNVTLSCEQNLNHDAMYWYRQDPGQGLRLIYYSQIVNDFQKGDIAEGYSVSREKKESFPLTVTSAQKNPTAFYLCASSIAAARTSPLHFGNGTRLTVT.

This clonotype was observed at least ten times. This chain uses TRBV7-9 with TRBJ1-1, with D possibly matching TRBD1 (5 bases). With 5 bases removed from V and 5 bases from J, the gap between germline ends came to 18 bases. The germline CDR1 and CDR2 sequences are SEHNR and FQNEAQ (reference sequence). The CDR3 is 15 residues long. As DNA, the CDR3 is TGTGCCAGCAGCATGAACACGGGGGAAGGTACTGAAGCTTTCTTT. Its protein is CASSMNTGEGTEAFF.

This clonotype has at least ten counts. This sequence joins TRBV20-1 and TRBJ1-5; 7 positions match TRBD1. J was trimmed by 7 bases and V by 6 bases; bases with no gene match: 15. Germline V gene data show CDR1 as DFQATT and CDR2 as SNEGSKA (reference sequence). This CDR3 contains 15 residues. The CDR3 protein is CSAIITGTVGQPQHF. DNA of the CDR3: TGCAGTGCAATTATAACCGGGACAGTGGGGCAGCCCCAGCATTTT.

This clonotype came up many times. The chain joins TRBV5-4 to TRBJ1-2, with TRBD1 matching over 12 bases. The CDR3 sequence is 16 residues long. The germline gives CDR1 SGHNT, CDR2 YYREEE (reference sequence). The V and J ends lost 5 bases and 3 bases, in that order; junction bases with no gene match: 8. The chain's CDR3 is CASRGGTGGADYGYTF. Here the CDR3 DNA reads TGTGCCAGCAGAGGTGGGACAGGGGGCGCGGACTATGGCTACACCTTC.

CDR3 sequence: CTSSQGLTLTDTQYF. CDR3 sequence (DNA): TGTACCAGCAGCCAGGGACTGACCCTCACAGATACGCAGTATTTT. This sequence joins TRBV7-2 and TRBJ2-3; maybe TRBD2 (6 bases). The CDR3 is 15 amino acids. The V gene lost 5 bases and the J gene lost 2 bases, with 14 bases spanning the gap. Germline V gene sequence: CDR1 SGHTA, CDR2 FQGNSA.

This CDR3 is CSARDPGGHSGDDGYTF. The DNA for the CDR3 is TGCAGTGCTAGAGATCCGGGCGGACACTCCGGGGACGATGGCTACACCTTC. The gene calls are TRBV20-1 and TRBJ1-2, with D possibly being TRBD1 (5 bases). Per the germline V gene, CDR1 is DFQATT and CDR2 is SNEGSKA (reference sequence). V shed 0 bases and J shed 6 bases, with 23 bases lying between them. The CDR3 runs 17 residues.

This clonotype was counted between two and nine times. The V and J genes are TRBV19 and TRBJ2-2; D not resolved. This CDR3 region has 14 residues. CDR1 and CDR2 (germline): LNHDA, SQIVND (reference sequence). V was shortened by 5 bases and J by 0 bases, with 7 bases between the two germline ends. The CDR3 coding sequence is TGTGCCAGTAGTGAGGCAGCGAACACCGGGGAGCTGTTTTTT. This gives the protein CASSEAANTGELFF.

V gene TRBV5-1 combines with J gene TRBJ2-5; the D is unclear. CDR1 and CDR2 (germline): SGHRS, YFSETQ. V shed 1 base and J shed 5 bases, with 9 bases lying between them. This CDR3 comprises 13 residues. The CDR3 nucleotides read TGCGCCAGCAGCTTGCAGGTCCGGGAGACCCAGTACTTC. Amino acids: CASSLQVRETQYF.

The gene calls are TRBV20-1 and TRBJ1-2; D gene uncertain. Germline lookup yields CDR1 DFQATT and CDR2 SNEGSKA (reference sequence). The CDR3 is 14 residues long. Between the trimmed V and J ends, which lost 6 bases and 2 bases, there was a span of 16 bases. The CDR3 loop is CSASPGSQNYGYTF. The CDR3 DNA reads as TGCAGTGCCTCCCCAGGCTCCCAAAACTATGGCTACACCTTC.

The V and J genes are TRBV5-1 and TRBJ2-2; TRBD1 matches at 10 bases. V lost 7 bases, J lost 7 bases, and 13 bases stayed unmatched. CDR1 is SGHRS, CDR2 YFSETQ, per germline. There are 16 residues in the CDR3. This CDR3 is CASGSGQGFGYGELFF. CDR3 nucleotides: TGCGCCAGCGGGTCGGGACAGGGGTTCGGGTACGGGGAGCTGTTTTTT.

Turning to this clonotype: One end of the junction does not line up with germline, which may come from a read error. This chain uses TRBV10-1 with TRBJ1-2; D unclear. The CDR3 runs to 15 residues. CDR1 is WNHNN, CDR2 SYGVQD, per germline (reference sequence). CDR3 protein: CASSAAEGYIYGYTF. CDR3 in DNA: TGTGCCAGCAGCGCAGCTGAAGGGTACATCTATGGCTACACCTTC.